This T cell receptor beta chain was found in a study of shared clonotypes between healthy human individuals. Adult Caucasians living in Nashville, Tennessee made up all of the donors. The CDR3 is 16 residues long. Trimming removed 8 bases at V and 0 bases at J, with 17 bases between. Germline V gene data show CDR1 as MNHNY and CDR2 as SVGAGI (reference sequence). The repertoire was sequenced with immunoSEQ multiplex PCR; TCRdb's copy has only in-frame clones and lacks some. The sample shows roughly 2,500,000 clones, 90% to 95% of them seen only once. V usage is TRBV6-6 and J usage is TRBJ1-3; D is uncertain. Sequencing was performed on naive CD4+ T cells from PBMCs. Subset noted: CD45RA+ positively selected. The source of this sequence is a man younger than 35 in good health. Some clones in this sample may be carry-over from other donors' samples. CDR3 protein: CASQAVGTSSGNTIYF. Here the CDR3 DNA reads TGTGCCAGCCAAGCAGTCGGAACAAGCTCTGGAAACACCATATATTTT.